The entry below gives a single TCR beta chain sequence along with its context. Its antigen is unidentified. The sample originates from a study of blood T cells in healthy people across ages. Study findings and constraints: Researchers said unsorted PBMCs prevented a conclusive naive versus antigen-experienced comparison.

Each sample yielded at least 5.5 micrograms of PBMC total RNA. Primed by a sample-barcoded 5' primer and a J-beta primer mix, a second PCR proceeded for 7 to 11 cycles. Via MiXCR, TCRdb re-called the 5' RACE reads, giving one row per CDR3 protein. In the table there are about 2 million distinct CDR3 sequences, around half of which are singletons. Source material: blood. The source is a woman aged 40 to 50 in good health.

In nucleotides, the CDR3 is TGTGCCAGCAGATTTAGGTCCGAGGCTGGGGCCAACGTCCTGACTTTC. This translates into CASRFRSEAGANVLTF. This chain uses TRBV12-3 or TRBV12-4 with TRBJ2-6; D uncertain. This CDR3 contains 16 residues. V was shortened by 6 bases and J by 2 bases, with 14 bases between the two germline ends.